The TCR beta chain described here comes from a study of spatial heterogeneity in lung cancer. Noted time point: sample taken at primary tumor resection. This clonotype was detected many times. Germline lookup yields CDR1 SGHDT and CDR2 YYEEEE. V was cut by 2 bases and J by 4 bases, with 9 bases left in between. The CDR3 sequence is 13 residues long. TCRdb fed the 5' RACE reads into MiXCR, producing one record per CDR3 protein. The sample includes 20,000 to 25,000 distinct CDR3 sequences, roughly 4.5% of them seen just once. The sample in question was PBMCs, obtained at surgery. This TCR came from a male donor with early-stage non-small cell lung cancer. The V call is TRBV5-6, the J call TRBJ1-2; perhaps TRBD1 as D (6 bases). The CDR3 loop reads CASSFGQSYGYTF. The CDR3 nucleotides are TGTGCCAGCAGCTTTGGACAGTCCTATGGCTACACCTTC.